This TCR beta chain is drawn from a study of CD8 T cells in Susac syndrome. Study-wide results and caveats: Individuals included in the TCR sequencing and HLA analysis were acknowledged by the study to be relatively few in number.

Notes on this clonotype: Its antigen is unknown.

V lost 2 bases to trimming and J lost 2 bases; unmatched junction nucleotides: 4. The CDR3 has 17 amino acids. CDR1 SEHNR and CDR2 FQNEAQ come from the germline V gene (reference sequence). An amount of RNA that ranged from roughly 0.5 to 1 ug was reverse transcribed with random hexamers. From the immunoSEQ multiplex PCR reads, TCRdb called clonotypes with MiXCR, one entry per CDR3 protein. The sample has over 100,000 distinct CDR3 sequences; 85% to 95% are singletons. The chain combines TRBV7-9 with TRBJ2-1; 12 bases align to TRBD1. The material sequenced was CD8+ T cells from PBMCs. The clonotype originates from a human donor with Susac syndrome. CDR3: CASSLLRDRGPYNEQFF. Written as DNA, the CDR3 is TGTGCCAGCAGCTTACTCAGGGACAGGGGGCCCTACAATGAGCAGTTCTTC.